The 21 T cell receptor beta chains below all came from one sample that was sequenced in a study of PD-L1 blockade in urothelial cancer. Only in-frame clones appear in the TCRdb table, and some are missing; sequencing was by immunoSEQ multiplex PCR. The table has about 45,000 clones, 88% seen once. Noted time point: pretreatment peripheral blood. The sample here was PBMCs, taken around atezolizumab (anti-PD-L1) treatment. The receptors derive from a donor over 35 with urothelial cancer.

The gene calls are TRBV9 and TRBJ1-5; a possible D gene is TRBD1 (6 bases). Germline CDR1 reads SGDLS; CDR2 reads YYNGEE. Between the trimmed V and J ends, which lost 2 bases and 6 bases, there was a span of 15 bases. There are 15 residues in the CDR3. CDR3 nucleotides: TGTGCCAGCAGCGTCGGGGTGGGGGCCGGTCAGCCCCAGCATTTT. Protein sequence: CASSVGVGAGQPQHF.

V is TRBV7-2 and J is TRBJ2-3, with 7 positions matching TRBD1. CDR3 length: 13 amino acids. V lost 5 bases, J lost 4 bases, and 3 bases stayed unmatched. CDR1 SGHTA and CDR2 FQGNSA come from the germline V gene. CDR3: CASSGQGADTQYF. The CDR3 DNA reads as TGTGCCAGCAGCGGCCAGGGGGCAGATACGCAGTATTTT.

This clone was counted once. The chain links TRBV9 to TRBJ1-3; possible D gene TRBD1, 5 bases. The CDR3 consists of 15 residues. The ends were cut back, 2 bases at V and 3 bases at J, with 12 bases in the middle. CDR1 and CDR2 (germline): SGDLS, YYNGEE. This CDR3 is CASSVGRDIGNTIYF. CDR3 nucleotides: TGTGCCAGCAGCGTCGGCAGGGATATTGGAAACACCATATATTTT.

This clone is a singleton in its sample. V gene TRBV7-2 combines with J gene TRBJ2-3; 8 positions match TRBD2. The CDR3 runs 14 residues. Germline CDR1 SGHTA, CDR2 FQGNSA. V lost 5 bases, J lost 5 bases, and 6 bases stayed unmatched. The CDR3 is CASSLGLALDTQYF. DNA of the CDR3: TGTGCCAGCAGCCTCGGACTAGCTTTAGATACGCAGTATTTT.

This clone was seen once. The chain uses TRBV18 and TRBJ1-5; D not certain. The CDR3 length is 13 residues. V lost 3 bases and J lost 3, with 6 bases in between. The germline V gene encodes CDR1 KGHSH and CDR2 LQKENI. Here the CDR3 reads CASSPGPNQPQHF. CDR3 DNA: TGTGCCAGCTCACCGGGCCCCAATCAGCCCCAGCATTTT.

This clone has just a few counts. The rearrangement joins TRBV15 to TRBJ1-5; the match to TRBD1 covers 7 bases. The CDR3 totals 14 residues. V lost 2 bases and J lost 11; bases outside the gene matches: 9. Germline CDR1 is LNHNV and CDR2 is YYDKDF (reference sequence). The CDR3 DNA reads as TGTGCCACCAGCAGACCCGGGACAGCCAGGGCCCAGCATTTT. It encodes CATSRPGTARAQHF.

The chain has TRBV6-5 and TRBJ1-5; TRBD1 matches 7 bases. The CDR3 length is 14 residues. The V gene's germline CDR1 is MNHEY and CDR2 SVGAGI. Trimming cost V 2 bases and J 8 bases; bases outside gene matches: 6. The CDR3 is CASSYPTGQEPQHF. DNA of the CDR3: TGTGCCAGCAGTTACCCGACAGGGCAGGAGCCCCAGCATTTT.

The V and J genes are TRBV29-1 and TRBJ2-7, with 12 nucleotides matching TRBD2. V shed 6 bases and J 3 bases; nucleotides not matched to a gene: 9. This CDR3 comprises 15 residues. Germline CDR1 and CDR2: SQVTM and ANQGSEA. The CDR3 nucleotides read TGCAGCGTCCGAGGGGCTAGCGGGAGGGACTACGAGCAGTACTTC. Encoded protein: CSVRGASGRDYEQYF.

This clone showed up just once. This rearrangement joins TRBV7-9 to TRBJ2-7; D perhaps matches TRBD2 (5 bases). Trimming stripped 0 bases from V and 0 bases from J, with 12 bases between. The germline V gene encodes CDR1 SEHNR and CDR2 FQNEAQ (reference sequence). The CDR3 has 16 amino acids. The CDR3 loop is CASSLAGVGSSYEQYF. The CDR3, as DNA: TGTGCCAGCAGCTTAGCGGGAGTAGGGTCCTCCTACGAGCAGTACTTC.

The chain recombines TRBV30 with TRBJ2-7; TRBD2 aligns across 12 bases. J gave up 2 bases and V 3 bases, and 5 bases lay outside the gene matches. CDR1 is GTSNPN and CDR2 is SVGIG in the germline V gene (reference sequence). The CDR3 loop spans 15 amino acids. The CDR3 DNA reads TGTGCCTGGAGACTAGCGGGAGGACGCGCCTACGAGCAGTACTTC. Translating it yields CAWRLAGGRAYEQYF.

The chain links TRBV9 to TRBJ2-1; 13 bases agree with TRBD2. This CDR3 has 16 residues. After removal of 4 bases from V and 2 bases from J, the junction contained 3 bases not matched to a gene. The germline CDR1 and CDR2 sequences are SGDLS and YYNGEE. This chain's CDR3 is CASSHGTSGTYNEQFF. CDR3 bases: TGTGCCAGCAGCCACGGGACTAGCGGGACCTACAATGAGCAGTTCTTC. The complete variable domain, with remaining parts taken from reference TRBV9 and TRBJ2-1, reads DSGVTQTPKHLITATGQRVTLRCSPRSGDLSVYWYQQSLDQGLQFLIQYYNGEERAKGNILERFSAQQFPDLHSELNLSSLELGDSALYFCASSHGTSGTYNEQFFGPGTRLTVL.

The CDR3 bases are TGTGCCAGCAGTTACGGTGGAGGAAGCTCTGGAAACACCATATATTTT. Translating gives CASSYGGGSSGNTIYF. The chain has TRBV6-5 and TRBJ1-3; unclear D gene. Germline CDR1 is MNHEY and CDR2 is SVGAGI. This CDR3 has 16 amino acids. V lost 2 bases and J 0 bases, leaving 11 bases between the germline ends.

This clone was observed a single time. The CDR3 DNA reads as TGTGCCAGCAGCTTAATGGGGACAGGGGTACACGAGCAGTACTTC. Its translation: CASSLMGTGVHEQYF. The chain employs TRBV7-9 and TRBJ2-7; 10 bases match TRBD1. The CDR3 contains 15 residues. V gave up 2 bases and J gave up 5 bases; unmatched junction bases: 6. Germline V gene sequence: CDR1 SEHNR, CDR2 FQNEAQ (reference sequence).

The genes are TRBV7-2 and TRBJ2-7; 7 nucleotides align to TRBD1. Trimming removed 5 bases from V and 3 bases from J; junction bases left unmatched: 10. CDR1 is SGHTA, CDR2 FQGNSA, per germline. CDR3 length equals 15 residues. DNA for the CDR3: TGTGCCAGCAGCACCGACAGGGCCACGTACTACGAGCAGTACTTC. Translated, it gives CASSTDRATYYEQYF.

This rearrangement joins TRBV7-2 to TRBJ2-7; 15 bases match TRBD2. The CDR3 contains 14 residues. The V gene end was trimmed by 6 bases and the J gene end by 7 bases; junction bases not matched to a gene: 4. The germline V gene encodes CDR1 SGHTA and CDR2 FQGNSA. CDR3 sequence reads: CASRWTSGRGEQYF. The DNA of the CDR3 is TGTGCCAGCAGATGGACTAGCGGGAGGGGTGAGCAGTACTTC.

J is TRBJ2-7 and V is TRBV19; TRBD1 agrees at 10 bases. The CDR3 length is 12 residues. Germline V gene lookup returns CDR1 LNHDA and CDR2 SQIVND (reference sequence). V shed 9 bases and J 4 bases; nucleotides not matched to a gene: 3. As DNA, the CDR3 is TGTGCCAGCCGGGACAGGGGTTACGAGCAGTACTTC. It encodes CASRDRGYEQYF.

This clone was observed once. V and J are TRBV19 and TRBJ2-7; TRBD1 aligns across 10 bases. The CDR3 totals 13 residues. Trimming at V came to 7 bases and at J to 2 bases, leaving 2 bases not matched to a gene. Germline V gene sequence: CDR1 LNHDA, CDR2 SQIVND (reference sequence). CDR3 DNA sequence: TGTGCCAGTAAGGGGACAGGGGCCTACGAGCAGTACTTC. This encodes CASKGTGAYEQYF.

This rearrangement joins TRBV5-6 to TRBJ1-3; 8 bases are shared with TRBD1. There are 16 residues in the CDR3. Looked up from germline, CDR1 is SGHDT and CDR2 is YYEEEE. V gave up 4 bases and J gave up 2 bases; unmatched junction bases: 8. The CDR3 coding sequence is TGTGCCAGCAGCCCCTGGGCGGGACAGGCTGGAAACACCATATATTTT. This translates into CASSPWAGQAGNTIYF.

This chain links TRBV25-1 with TRBJ2-1; tentative D call: TRBD2 (6 bases). This CDR3 region has 13 residues. Germline lookup yields CDR1 MGHDK and CDR2 SYGVNS. The V gene lost 8 bases and the J gene lost 2 bases, with 10 bases spanning the gap. The CDR3 DNA reads as TGTGCCAGCCGGGAGCACCCCTACAATGAGCAGTTCTTC. Its translation: CASREHPYNEQFF.

This sequence joins TRBV28 and TRBJ2-1; the D is unclear. The CDR3 length is 12 residues. Germline V gene lookup returns CDR1 MDHEN and CDR2 SYDVKM. V lost 6 bases and J 13 bases, leaving 16 bases between the germline ends. In DNA form, the CDR3 reads TGTGCCAGCAGGTCCCCTGCAGCGAACCAGTTCTTC. It specifies CASRSPAANQFF.

The chain carries TRBV6-1 and TRBJ2-5; the D gene is possibly TRBD1 (5 bases). The CDR3 runs 14 residues. Looked up from germline, CDR1 is MNHNS and CDR2 is SASEGT. V lost 7 bases and J lost 4, with 16 bases in between. The CDR3 is CASKKGPGLETQYF. In nucleotides, the CDR3 is TGTGCCAGCAAGAAGGGGCCCGGGTTAGAGACCCAGTACTTC.